This TCR beta chain was sequenced in a study of HIV-infected patients and healthy controls. This clonotype rates as medium-sized. What it recognizes is unknown. V lost 4 bases and J lost 6, with 18 bases in between. This CDR3 contains 14 residues. Per the germline V gene, CDR1 is SQVTM and CDR2 is ANQGSEA. Study-wide findings and caveats: Only sixteen HIV-infected individuals were processed, a major limit on how widely findings apply.

No cell fractionation was done, so the repertoire covers all unsorted peripheral blood T cells. cDNA was made from 500 ng RNA using alpha and beta constant primers. Alpha and beta chain libraries were made separately by chain-specific third strand synthesis with multiplexing indices. After a brief PCR adding P5, P7 and a second index, about 24 amplification cycles followed. TCRdb redid the calling of the 5' RACE reads with MiXCR, one entry per CDR3 protein. There are about 6,500 distinct CDR3 sequences in the sample; approximately 11% occur only once, and more than 20% lies in the top ten. The material sequenced was blood, taken before antiretroviral therapy. The receptor was derived from an adult with HIV infection. The chain has TRBV29-1 and TRBJ1-1, with TRBD1 as a possible D gene (5 bases). CDR3 DNA sequence: TGCAGCGTTGTGTTGATGGCCACGGGGCCTGAAGCTTTCTTT. This codes for CSVVLMATGPEAFF.